The 8 T cell receptor beta chains below were found in one sample sequenced in a study of T cells after yellow fever vaccination (dated by TCRdb to the late 2010s). The treatment or condition label corresponds to: live attenuated yellow fever vaccine strain. The library was generated by 5' RACE. TCRdb shows the sequencer as Illumina HiSeq 2500. The public sequencing data were trimmed at Q25 with fastp and processed into clonotypes with MiXCR by TCRdb, which kept only in-frame beta chains. Rows with a matching CDR3 protein are joined into one entry that keeps the most common DNA and genes. Recorded for this sample are around 530,000 distinct CDR3 sequences; roughly a sixth of them occurred a single time. The leading ten clones occupy around a sixth of the sample. Sequencing used PBMCs, obtained 4 to 6 days after the first yellow fever vaccination. The source is a man aged 18-30 years who received the YFV17D yellow fever vaccine.

This clonotype was found a few times. The chain couples TRBV13 to TRBJ2-3; unclear D gene. Germline V gives CDR1 PRHDT, CDR2 FYEKMQ (reference sequence). CDR3 length equals 13 residues. Trimming stripped 3 bases from V and 3 bases from J, with 7 bases between. CDR3 amino acids: CASSFTYTDTQYF. The CDR3 DNA reads TGTGCCAGCAGCTTTACCTATACAGATACGCAGTATTTT.

The V and J genes are TRBV20-1 and TRBJ1-2; no clear D. CDR1 and CDR2 from the germline V gene are DFQATT and SNEGSKA (reference sequence). This CDR3 comprises 14 residues. CDR3 DNA: TGCAGCGCACCCATACTTACGGCTAACTATGGCTACACCTTC. Amino acid sequence: CSAPILTANYGYTF.

This chain uses TRBV29-1 with TRBJ2-7, with a possible D match to TRBD2 (6 bases). The CDR3 contains 13 residues. The V gene lost 4 bases and the J gene lost 2 bases, with 12 bases spanning the gap. The germline V gene encodes CDR1 SQVTM and CDR2 ANQGSEA. CDR3: CSVVLGGAYEQYF. In nucleotides, the CDR3 is TGCAGCGTTGTCTTGGGGGGTGCCTACGAGCAGTACTTC.

The J gene is TRBJ1-6, the V gene TRBV12-3 or TRBV12-4, with D perhaps TRBD1 (6 bases). V was trimmed by 6 bases and J by 10 bases, leaving 16 bases between them. This CDR3 has 14 amino acids. The CDR3 is CASSRDTGGSPLHF. As DNA, the CDR3 is TGTGCCAGCAGCCGGGACACGGGAGGCTCACCCCTCCACTTT.

This clonotype came up a few times. The V and J genes are TRBV11-2 and TRBJ2-5; D remains ambiguous. The CDR3 is made up of 15 amino acids. V was trimmed by 2 bases and J by 4 bases, leaving 14 bases between them. The V gene's germline CDR1 is SGHAT and CDR2 FQNNGV. The CDR3 DNA is TGTGCCAGCAGCTTAAGGGCCCGGATTTCAGAGACCCAGTACTTC. Its protein product is CASSLRARISETQYF. Full variable domain (missing parts from reference TRBV11-2 and TRBJ2-5): EAGVAQSPRYKIIEKRQSVAFWCNPISGHATLYWYQQILGQGPKLLIQFQNNGVVDDSQLPKDRFSAERLKGVDSTLKIQPAKLEDSAVYLCASSLRARISETQYFGPGTRLLVL.

This clonotype has a handful of counts. The gene calls are TRBV12-3 or TRBV12-4 and TRBJ2-2; weak D call: TRBD1 (5 bases). The V end was cut by 8 bases, the J end by 4 bases, with 17 bases between. The CDR3 sequence is 15 residues long. The CDR3: CASGPGALSTGELFF. CDR3 nucleotides: TGTGCCAGCGGACCTGGGGCTTTGAGCACCGGGGAGCTGTTTTTT.

The genes are TRBV20-1 and TRBJ1-3, with a tentative D call TRBD1 (6 bases). The V end was cut by 3 bases, the J end by 5 bases, with 11 bases between. This CDR3 is built from 13 residues. Germline lookup yields CDR1 DFQATT and CDR2 SNEGSKA (reference sequence). This chain's CDR3 is CSASSRGRNTIYF. The CDR3 coding sequence is TGCAGTGCTAGCAGCAGGGGTAGAAACACCATATATTTT.

This clonotype was detected a few times. The rearrangement links TRBV4-3 to TRBJ2-7; 9 positions match TRBD1. Germline V gene lookup returns CDR1 LGHNA and CDR2 YSLEER. V was pared by 4 bases and J by 4 bases, with 8 bases of the junction left unmatched. CDR3 size: 15 residues. CDR3 loop: CASSPRGQGLYEQYF. As DNA, the CDR3 is TGCGCCAGCAGCCCGCGGGGACAGGGCCTATACGAGCAGTACTTC.